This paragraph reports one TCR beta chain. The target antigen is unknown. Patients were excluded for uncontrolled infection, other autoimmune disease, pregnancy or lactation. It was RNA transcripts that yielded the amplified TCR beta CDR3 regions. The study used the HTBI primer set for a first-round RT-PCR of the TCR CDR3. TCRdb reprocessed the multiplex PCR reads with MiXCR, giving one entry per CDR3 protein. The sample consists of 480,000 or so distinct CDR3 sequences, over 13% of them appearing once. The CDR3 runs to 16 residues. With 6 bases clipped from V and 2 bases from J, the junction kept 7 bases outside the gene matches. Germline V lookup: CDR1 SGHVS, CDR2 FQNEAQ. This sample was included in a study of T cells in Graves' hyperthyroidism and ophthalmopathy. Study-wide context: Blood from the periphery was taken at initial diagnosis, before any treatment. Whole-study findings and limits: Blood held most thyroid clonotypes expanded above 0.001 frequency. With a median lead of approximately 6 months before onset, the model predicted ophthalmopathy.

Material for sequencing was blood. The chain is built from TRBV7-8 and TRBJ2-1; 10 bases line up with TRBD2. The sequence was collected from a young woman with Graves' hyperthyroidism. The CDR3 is CASRPGLAKTYNEQFF. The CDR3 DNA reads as TGTGCCAGCAGACCGGGACTAGCGAAAACCTACAATGAGCAGTTCTTC.